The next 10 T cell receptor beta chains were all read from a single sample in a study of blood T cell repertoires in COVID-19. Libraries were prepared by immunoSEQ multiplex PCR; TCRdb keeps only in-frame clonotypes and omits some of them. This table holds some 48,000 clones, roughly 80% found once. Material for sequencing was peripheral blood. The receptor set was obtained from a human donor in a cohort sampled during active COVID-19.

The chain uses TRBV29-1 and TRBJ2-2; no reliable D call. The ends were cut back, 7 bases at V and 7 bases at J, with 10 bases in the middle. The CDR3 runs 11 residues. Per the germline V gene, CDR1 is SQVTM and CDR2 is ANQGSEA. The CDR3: CSGASGGELFF. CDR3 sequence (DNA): TGCAGCGGCGCCTCGGGCGGGGAGCTGTTTTTT.

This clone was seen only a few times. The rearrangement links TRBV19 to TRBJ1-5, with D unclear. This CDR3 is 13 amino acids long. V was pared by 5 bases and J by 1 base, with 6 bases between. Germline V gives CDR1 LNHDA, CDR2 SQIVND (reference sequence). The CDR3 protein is CASSPQSNQPQHF. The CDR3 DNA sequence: TGTGCCAGTAGTCCACAGAGCAATCAGCCCCAGCATTTT. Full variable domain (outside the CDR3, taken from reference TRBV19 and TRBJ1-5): DGGITQSPKYLFRKEGQNVTLSCEQNLNHDAMYWYRQDPGQGLRLIYYSQIVNDFQKGDIAEGYSVSREKKESFPLTVTSAQKNPTAFYLCASSPQSNQPQHFGDGTRLSIL.

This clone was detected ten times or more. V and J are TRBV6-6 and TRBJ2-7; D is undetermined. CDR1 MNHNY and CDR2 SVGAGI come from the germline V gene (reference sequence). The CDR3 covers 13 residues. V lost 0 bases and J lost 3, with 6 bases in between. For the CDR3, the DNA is TGTGCCAGCAGTTACTCCCCTAGCTACGAGCAGTACTTC. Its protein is CASSYSPSYEQYF.

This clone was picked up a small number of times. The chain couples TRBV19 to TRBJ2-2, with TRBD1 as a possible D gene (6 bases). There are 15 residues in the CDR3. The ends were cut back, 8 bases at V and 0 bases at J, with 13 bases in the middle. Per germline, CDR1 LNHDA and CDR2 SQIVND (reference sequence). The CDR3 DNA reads TGTGCCAGTGAAACCGGGACATCGAACACCGGGGAGCTGTTTTTT. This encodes CASETGTSNTGELFF.

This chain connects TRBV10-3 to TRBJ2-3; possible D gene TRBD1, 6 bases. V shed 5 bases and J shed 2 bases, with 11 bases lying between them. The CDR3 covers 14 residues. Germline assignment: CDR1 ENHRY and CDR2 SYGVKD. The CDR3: CAISPQGNTDTQYF. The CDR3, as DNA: TGTGCCATCAGTCCTCAGGGGAACACAGATACGCAGTATTTT.

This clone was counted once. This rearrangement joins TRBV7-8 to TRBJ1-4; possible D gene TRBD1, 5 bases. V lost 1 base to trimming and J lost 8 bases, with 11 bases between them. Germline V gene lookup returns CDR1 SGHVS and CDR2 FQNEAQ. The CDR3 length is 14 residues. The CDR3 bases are TGTGCCAGCAGCTTAGGGGCAGGGCGGGAAAAACTGTTTTTT. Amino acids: CASSLGAGREKLFF. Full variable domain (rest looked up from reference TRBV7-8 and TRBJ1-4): GAGVSQSPRYKVAKRGQDVALRCDPISGHVSLFWYQQALGQGPEFLTYFQNEAQLDKSGLPSDRFFAERPEGSVSTLKIQRTQQEDSAVYLCASSLGAGREKLFFGSGTQLSVL.

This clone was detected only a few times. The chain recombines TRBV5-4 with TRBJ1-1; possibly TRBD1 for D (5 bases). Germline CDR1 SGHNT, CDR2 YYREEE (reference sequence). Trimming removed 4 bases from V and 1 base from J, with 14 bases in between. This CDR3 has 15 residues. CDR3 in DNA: TGTGCCAGCAGCGGCAGGGCAGACTCGAACACTGAAGCTTTCTTT. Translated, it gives CASSGRADSNTEAFF.

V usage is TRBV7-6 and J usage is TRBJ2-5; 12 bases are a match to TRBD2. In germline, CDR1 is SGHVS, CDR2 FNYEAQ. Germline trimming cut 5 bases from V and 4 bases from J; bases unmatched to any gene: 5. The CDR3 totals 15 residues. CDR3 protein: CASSKTSGGRETQYF. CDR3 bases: TGTGCCAGCAGCAAGACTAGCGGGGGAAGAGAGACCCAGTACTTC.

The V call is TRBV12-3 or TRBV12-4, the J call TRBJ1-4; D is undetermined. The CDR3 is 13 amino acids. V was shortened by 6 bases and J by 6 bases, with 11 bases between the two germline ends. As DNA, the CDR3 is TGTGCCAGCAGCTCGGGAGGGTATGAAAAACTGTTTTTT. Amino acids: CASSSGGYEKLFF.

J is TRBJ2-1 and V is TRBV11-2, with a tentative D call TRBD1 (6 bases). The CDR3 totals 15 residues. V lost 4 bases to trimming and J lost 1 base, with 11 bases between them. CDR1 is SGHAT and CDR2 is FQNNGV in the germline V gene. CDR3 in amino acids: CASSSYQGSYNEQFF. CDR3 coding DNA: TGTGCCAGCAGCTCCTATCAGGGGTCCTACAATGAGCAGTTCTTC.